These 32 T cell receptor beta chains were all obtained from the same sample, sequenced in a study of blood T cell repertoires in COVID-19. Generated by immunoSEQ multiplex PCR, the TCRdb table keeps only in-frame clones and is missing some. The top ten hold roughly 0.99% of the sample, which has hundreds of thousands of clones, approximately 92% seen once. The sequencing sample was made of PBMCs or T cells enriched from blood (not recorded which). Every receptor here comes from a man between 18 and 29 years old who had recovered from COVID-19.

The genes are TRBV18 and TRBJ2-3; 11 nucleotides match TRBD2. There are 17 residues in the CDR3. Germline loops: CDR1 KGHSH, CDR2 LQKENI. With V trimmed by 6 bases and J by 1 base, 9 bases remained unmatched. CDR3 coding DNA: TGTGCCAGCTCGGGGACTAGCGGCCCTGGGGGCACAGATACGCAGTATTTT. This gives the protein CASSGTSGPGGTDTQYF.

The J gene is TRBJ2-1, the V gene TRBV3-1 (or the pseudogene TRBV3-2), with 7 bases that match TRBD2. The V and J ends lost 0 bases and 8 bases, in that order; junction bases with no gene match: 13. The CDR3 is 17 residues long. Germline loops: CDR1 LGHDT, CDR2 YNNKEL (reference sequence). The CDR3 sequence is CASSQDHERDGSYEQFF. In nucleotides, the CDR3 is TGTGCCAGCAGCCAAGATCACGAGCGGGACGGGAGCTATGAGCAGTTCTTC.

V gene TRBV18 combines with J gene TRBJ1-1; 10 nucleotides match TRBD1. The CDR3 covers 19 residues. Germline V CDR1 and CDR2: KGHSH, LQKENI. V lost 2 bases to trimming and J lost 5 bases; unmatched junction nucleotides: 17. The chain's CDR3 is CASSPRVGTGDSVRTEAFF. The CDR3 DNA reads as TGTGCCAGCTCACCAAGAGTTGGGACAGGGGATAGCGTACGGACTGAAGCTTTCTTT. The whole variable domain, remainder taken from reference TRBV18 and TRBJ1-1, is NAGVMQNPRHLVRRRGQEARLRCSPMKGHSHVYWYRQLPEEGLKFMVYLQKENIIDESGMPKERFSAEFPKEGPSILRIQQVVRGDSAAYFCASSPRVGTGDSVRTEAFFGQGTRLTVV.

The chain carries TRBV20-1 and TRBJ2-7; D gene unclear. The CDR3 runs to 11 residues. V was shortened by 3 bases and J by 6 bases, with 9 bases between the two germline ends. Germline CDR1 and CDR2: DFQATT and SNEGSKA (reference sequence). The CDR3 region is CSARSYGEQYF. In DNA, the CDR3 is TGCAGTGCTAGGTCTTACGGCGAGCAGTACTTC.

The chain joins TRBV5-4 to TRBJ1-2; D is perhaps TRBD1 (6 bases). The CDR3 extends over 15 amino acids. V was cut by 3 bases and J by 1 base, with 13 bases left in between. CDR1 SGHNT and CDR2 YYREEE come from the germline V gene (reference sequence). The CDR3, as DNA: TGTGCCAGCAGCTCAGGGACAAGCCGTAACTATGGCTACACCTTC. It is translated as CASSSGTSRNYGYTF.

The chain employs TRBV19 and TRBJ1-2, with D unclear. The CDR3 covers 14 residues. CDR1 LNHDA and CDR2 SQIVND come from the germline V gene (reference sequence). Deletions cut 4 bases from V and 4 bases from J, with 13 bases between. CDR3 in amino acids: CASSNHRGPYGYTF. In DNA form, the CDR3 reads TGTGCCAGTAGTAACCATCGGGGTCCCTATGGCTACACCTTC. Together with reference TRBV19 and TRBJ1-2, the CDR3 gives the full variable domain: DGGITQSPKYLFRKEGQNVTLSCEQNLNHDAMYWYRQDPGQGLRLIYYSQIVNDFQKGDIAEGYSVSREKKESFPLTVTSAQKNPTAFYLCASSNHRGPYGYTFGSGTRLTVV.

The chain employs TRBV29-1 and TRBJ2-7; 9 bases map to TRBD1. This CDR3 contains 14 residues. The germline V gene has CDR1 SQVTM and CDR2 ANQGSEA. Trimming cost V 1 base and J 3 bases; bases outside gene matches: 4. The CDR3 sequence: CSVEGGQGFYEQYF. CDR3 DNA sequence: TGCAGCGTTGAAGGCGGACAGGGGTTCTACGAGCAGTACTTC.

The chain combines TRBV7-8 with TRBJ1-2; D may be TRBD1 (5 bases). Trimming left V 5 bases short and J 2 bases short, with 15 bases between. The CDR3 has 15 residues. Germline assignment: CDR1 SGHVS and CDR2 FQNEAQ. The CDR3 nucleotides are TGTGCCAGCAGCCTGGGGCCAAACCAAAACTATGGCTACACCTTC. Amino acid sequence: CASSLGPNQNYGYTF.

The gene calls are TRBV7-2 and TRBJ1-2; 7 bases align to TRBD1. CDR3 length equals 15 residues. Trimming at V came to 3 bases and at J to 4 bases, leaving 8 bases not matched to a gene. Germline lookup yields CDR1 SGHTA and CDR2 FQGNSA. CDR3 region: CASSFRQGGSYGYTF. The CDR3 nucleotides are TGTGCCAGCAGCTTTCGGCAGGGGGGTAGCTATGGCTACACCTTC.

This chain's CDR3 is CASIQQDTYEQYF. The DNA of the CDR3 is TGTGCCAGCATTCAACAGGATACCTACGAGCAGTACTTC. The chain recombines TRBV25-1 with TRBJ2-7; D is perhaps TRBD1 (5 bases). CDR3 size: 13 residues. Germline loops: CDR1 MGHDK, CDR2 SYGVNS. V was clipped by 7 bases and J by 2 bases, with 12 bases between them.

The rearrangement uses TRBV19 and TRBJ1-5; 9 nucleotides match TRBD1. The trim removed 7 bases at V and 0 bases at J, leaving 7 bases unmatched. CDR3 size: 16 residues. The V gene's germline CDR1 is LNHDA and CDR2 SQIVND (reference sequence). The CDR3 protein is CASTPDRGDSNQPQHF. CDR3 coding DNA: TGTGCCAGTACCCCGGACAGGGGCGATAGCAATCAGCCCCAGCATTTT.

The chain has TRBV4-2 and TRBJ1-2; D is unresolved. This CDR3 has 17 amino acids. CDR1 and CDR2 from the germline V gene are LGHNA and YNFKEQ. V shed 1 base and J shed 1 base, with 16 bases lying between them. The CDR3 DNA is TGTGCCAGCAGCCAAGGGGGTGGGCAAACTAGTAACTATGGCTACACCTTC. It translates to CASSQGGGQTSNYGYTF.

The CDR3 bases are TGTGCCAGCAGTGAGGAGGCGGGGCTAGCCAAAAACATTCAGTACTTC. It yields the protein CASSEEAGLAKNIQYF. This chain connects TRBV2 to TRBJ2-4; perhaps TRBD2 as D (6 bases). CDR1 and CDR2 from the germline V gene are SNHLY and FYNNEI. V lost 3 bases and J lost 0, with 12 bases in between. CDR3 length: 16 residues.

This rearrangement joins TRBV2 to TRBJ1-1, with 8 bases that match TRBD1. This CDR3 has 15 residues. CDR1 and CDR2 (germline): SNHLY, FYNNEI. J was trimmed by 8 bases and V by 6 bases; bases with no gene match: 14. This CDR3 reads CASSAPDRGIKEAFF. The CDR3 DNA follows: TGTGCCAGCAGCGCTCCCGACAGGGGCATCAAAGAAGCTTTCTTT.

The V gene is TRBV27, the J gene TRBJ1-3, with D tentatively TRBD1 (6 bases). Germline V lookup: CDR1 MNHEY, CDR2 SMNVEV (reference sequence). Trimming removed 4 bases at V and 4 bases at J, with 8 bases between. There are 13 residues in the CDR3. The CDR3 DNA reads as TGTGCCAGCAGTTCTCAGGGGGGAAACACCATATATTTT. Translating gives CASSSQGGNTIYF.

The J gene is TRBJ2-2, the V gene TRBV7-3; 7 bases align to TRBD1. The CDR3 is 14 amino acids. The germline CDR1 and CDR2 sequences are SGHTA and FQGTGA. V was pared by 6 bases and J by 5 bases, with 6 bases of the junction left unmatched. CDR3 amino acids: CASRTMTGTGELFF. The CDR3 DNA is TGTGCCAGCAGGACAATGACAGGGACCGGGGAGCTGTTTTTT.

The genes are TRBV9 and TRBJ2-4, with D hard to call. Germline CDR1 and CDR2: SGDLS and YYNGEE. The germline V and J ends were trimmed by 0 bases and 9 bases, with 19 bases remaining between them. The CDR3 sequence is 16 residues long. CDR3 amino acids: CASSVADRGQLGIQYF. For the CDR3, the DNA is TGTGCCAGCAGCGTAGCCGACCGTGGGCAGCTGGGCATTCAGTACTTC. Supplemented by reference TRBV9 and TRBJ2-4, the full variable domain reads DSGVTQTPKHLITATGQRVTLRCSPRSGDLSVYWYQQSLDQGLQFLIQYYNGEERAKGNILERFSAQQFPDLHSELNLSSLELGDSALYFCASSVADRGQLGIQYFGAGTRLSVL.

V usage is TRBV3-1 (or the pseudogene TRBV3-2) and J usage is TRBJ1-3; TRBD1 is a possible D gene (5 bases). The length of the CDR3 is 15 residues. Germline CDR1 LGHDT, CDR2 YNNKEL (reference sequence). Trimming took off 0 bases at V and 3 bases at J, with 9 bases between the two ends. The CDR3 reads CASSQDWGDGNTIYF. Written as DNA, the CDR3 is TGTGCCAGCAGCCAAGATTGGGGCGATGGAAACACCATATATTTT.

The chain carries TRBV2 and TRBJ2-4, with a tentative D call TRBD1 (6 bases). The CDR3 consists of 17 residues. The V gene lost 2 bases and the J gene lost 5 bases, with 19 bases spanning the gap. CDR1 and CDR2 (germline): SNHLY, FYNNEI. CDR3 sequence reads: CASSEPTGRQEQNIQYF. The CDR3 DNA reads as TGTGCCAGCAGTGAACCCACAGGGCGGCAGGAGCAAAACATTCAGTACTTC.

The chain carries TRBV6-5 and TRBJ2-7, with 7 positions matching TRBD1. Germline values: CDR1 MNHEY, CDR2 SVGAGI. J gave up 4 bases and V 6 bases, and 9 bases lay outside the gene matches. This CDR3 comprises 14 residues. The CDR3: CASSYRGSVYEQYF. The CDR3 DNA reads as TGTGCCAGCAGCTACAGGGGATCGGTGTACGAGCAGTACTTC.

The chain couples TRBV6-2 or TRBV6-3 to TRBJ2-3; 8 nucleotides line up with TRBD2. Germline loops: CDR1 MNHEY, CDR2 SVGEGT. CDR3 length: 15 residues. The V segment lost 5 bases and the J segment 0 bases; nucleotides outside the gene matches: 4. CDR3 in amino acids: CASSVSGTSTDTQYF. In DNA form, the CDR3 reads TGTGCCAGCAGTGTTAGCGGGACTAGCACAGATACGCAGTATTTT.

This rearrangement joins TRBV4-1 to TRBJ1-1; unclear D gene. With 1 base removed from V and 5 bases from J, the gap between germline ends came to 11 bases. There are 14 residues in the CDR3. The germline V gene has CDR1 MGHRA and CDR2 YSYEKL. Here the CDR3 reads CASSQAPRRTEAFF. The CDR3 DNA is TGCGCCAGCAGCCAAGCTCCCCGGAGGACTGAAGCTTTCTTT.

The chain links TRBV19 to TRBJ2-7; 10 bases agree with TRBD2. Germline values: CDR1 LNHDA, CDR2 SQIVND (reference sequence). The CDR3 length is 14 residues. After removal of 10 bases from V and 5 bases from J, the junction contained 11 bases not matched to a gene. CDR3 in DNA: TGTGCCACCACCCCGCTAGCGGGAGCAAACGAGCAGTACTTC. Residues: CATTPLAGANEQYF.

The rearrangement links TRBV12-3 or TRBV12-4 to TRBJ1-2; D perhaps matches TRBD1 (5 bases). CDR3 size: 12 residues. Trimming left V 4 bases short and J 5 bases short, with 8 bases between. CDR3 sequence: CASSYQGYGYTF. In DNA, the CDR3 is TGTGCCAGCAGTTACCAGGGATATGGCTACACCTTC.

The chain couples TRBV2 to TRBJ1-6; D might be TRBD1 (5 bases). V lost 6 bases, J lost 8 bases, and 14 bases lay in between. Germline V gives CDR1 SNHLY, CDR2 FYNNEI. CDR3 length equals 14 residues. The CDR3 coding sequence is TGTGCCAGCAGGGCGGGACCTCTTTATTCACCCCTCCACTTT. It specifies CASRAGPLYSPLHF.

DNA of the CDR3: TGTGCCACCCTGAAAGGGGTAGGGGCCTACGAGCAGTACTTC. Protein product: CATLKGVGAYEQYF. The rearrangement joins TRBV28 to TRBJ2-7, with D possibly being TRBD1 (5 bases). The CDR3 extends over 14 amino acids. CDR1 is MDHEN and CDR2 is SYDVKM in the germline V gene. V was trimmed by 10 bases and J by 2 bases, leaving 18 bases between them.

The chain has TRBV28 and TRBJ2-2; a possible D gene is TRBD1 (7 bases). Germline loops: CDR1 MDHEN, CDR2 SYDVKM. The CDR3 has 15 residues. Trimming stripped 4 bases from V and 0 bases from J, with 9 bases between. CDR3 region: CASSSGGTNTGELFF. Written as DNA, the CDR3 is TGTGCCAGCAGTTCAGGGGGGACGAACACCGGGGAGCTGTTTTTT. Based on the CDR3 plus reference TRBV28 and TRBJ2-2, the full variable domain is DVKVTQSSRYLVKRTGEKVFLECVQDMDHENMFWYRQDPGLGLRLIYFSYDVKMKEKGDIPEGYSVSREKKERFSLILESASTNQTSMYLCASSSGGTNTGELFFGEGSRLTVL.

CDR3 residues: CASSRSGRTYNEQFF. The CDR3, as DNA: TGTGCCAGCAGTCGGAGCGGGAGAACCTACAATGAGCAGTTCTTC. The V gene is TRBV6-5, the J gene TRBJ2-1; 8 nucleotides match TRBD2. The CDR3 covers 15 residues. The germline gives CDR1 MNHEY, CDR2 SVGAGI. The V segment lost 5 bases and the J segment 2 bases; nucleotides outside the gene matches: 5.

The gene calls are TRBV7-2 and TRBJ1-1; maybe TRBD1 (5 bases). V was cut by 6 bases and J by 8 bases, with 22 bases left in between. Looked up from germline, CDR1 is SGHTA and CDR2 is FQGNSA. The CDR3 runs 15 residues. The CDR3, as DNA: TGTGCCAGCAGTCCCGTAAGGGGCCGGTTCCCCGAAGCTTTCTTT. This gives the protein CASSPVRGRFPEAFF.

The chain employs TRBV13 and TRBJ1-2; possibly TRBD1 for D (5 bases). Germline-derived CDR1 and CDR2 are PRHDT and FYEKMQ (reference sequence). CDR3 length: 12 residues. V was shortened by 3 bases and J by 7 bases, with 9 bases between the two germline ends. CDR3 sequence reads: CASSFGQGGYTF. The CDR3, as DNA: TGTGCCAGCAGCTTTGGGCAGGGTGGCTACACCTTC.

This clone was found once. V gene TRBV27 combines with J gene TRBJ2-3; a weak D match, TRBD1 (5 bases). The CDR3 sequence is 13 residues long. V lost 5 bases to trimming and J lost 4 bases, with 10 bases between them. CDR1 is MNHEY and CDR2 is SMNVEV in the germline V gene (reference sequence). The CDR3 protein is CASSVSGPDTQYF. CDR3 nucleotide sequence: TGTGCCAGCAGTGTCTCAGGGCCAGATACGCAGTATTTT.

V gene TRBV3-1 (or the pseudogene TRBV3-2) combines with J gene TRBJ2-7; 11 bases align to TRBD2. V lost 0 bases to trimming and J lost 2 bases; unmatched junction nucleotides: 18. CDR3 length: 21 residues. CDR1 is LGHDT and CDR2 is YNNKEL in the germline V gene (reference sequence). CDR3 bases: TGTGCCAGCAGCCAAGATGTAGGGGGTGGACTAGCGGGTAGTCGTACCTACGAGCAGTACTTC. Amino acids: CASSQDVGGGLAGSRTYEQYF.